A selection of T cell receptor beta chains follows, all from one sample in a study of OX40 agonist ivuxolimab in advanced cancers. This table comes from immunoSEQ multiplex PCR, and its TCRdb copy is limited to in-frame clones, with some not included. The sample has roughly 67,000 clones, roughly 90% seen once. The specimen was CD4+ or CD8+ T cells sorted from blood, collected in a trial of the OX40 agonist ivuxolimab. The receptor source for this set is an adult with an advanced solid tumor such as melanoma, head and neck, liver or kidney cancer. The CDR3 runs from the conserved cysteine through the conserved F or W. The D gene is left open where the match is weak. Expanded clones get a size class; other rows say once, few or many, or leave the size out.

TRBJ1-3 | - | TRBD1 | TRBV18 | TGTGCCAGCTCACCTAAGGGACAGGGCGCTGGAAACACCATATATTTT | CASSPKGQGAGNTIYF
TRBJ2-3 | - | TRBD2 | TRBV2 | TGTGCCAGCAGTGAACCTTTGGGGGGGAGATCGAATACGCAGTATTTT | CASSEPLGGRSNTQYF
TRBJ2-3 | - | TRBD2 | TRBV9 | TGTGCCAGCAGCGCTACGACTAGCCCGGGCACAGATACGCAGTATTTT | CASSATTSPGTDTQYF
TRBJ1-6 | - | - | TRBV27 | TGTGCCAGCAGTTTTGAACGTTATAATTCACCCCTCCACTTT | CASSFERYNSPLHF
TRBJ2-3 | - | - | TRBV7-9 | TGTGCCAGCAGCCTTATGGGGCTCACAGATACGCAGTATTTT | CASSLMGLTDTQYF
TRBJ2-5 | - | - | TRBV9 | TGTGCCAGCAGCGTAGGCCCTCACAGGGTTCAGACCCAGTACTTC | CASSVGPHRVQTQYF
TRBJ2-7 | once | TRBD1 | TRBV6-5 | TGTGCCAGCAGCCGGGACAGCCAATACGAGCAGTACTTC | CASSRDSQYEQYF
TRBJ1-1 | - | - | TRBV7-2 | TGTGCCAGCAGCCCCAGACCTATCGGGATGACTGAAGCTTTCTTT | CASSPRPIGMTEAFF
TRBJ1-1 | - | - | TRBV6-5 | TGTGCCAGCAGTTACGACAGACTGAACACTGAAGCTTTCTTT | CASSYDRLNTEAFF
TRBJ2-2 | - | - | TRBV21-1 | TGTGCCAGCAGCAAAGTACTTGAGAGGAACACCGGGGAGCTGTTTTTT | CASSKVLERNTGELFF
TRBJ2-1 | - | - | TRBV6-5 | TGTGCCAGCAGCATCCGGGACTCCGGGGGTGAGCAGTTCTTC | CASSIRDSGGEQFF
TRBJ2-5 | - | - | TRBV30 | TGTGCCTGGAGTGTAGCAGAGACCCAGTACTTC | CAWSVAETQYF
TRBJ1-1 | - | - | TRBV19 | TGTGCCAGTAGTATATATCGGGGCTCTGAAGCTTTCTTT | CASSIYRGSEAFF
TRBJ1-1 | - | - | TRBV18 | TGTGCCAGCTCACCGAATCTGAACACTGAAGCTTTCTTT | CASSPNLNTEAFF
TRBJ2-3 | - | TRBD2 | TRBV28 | TGTGCCAGCAGTTTATCTGGCGGCGGGGGTGCAGATACGCAGTATTTT | CASSLSGGGGADTQYF
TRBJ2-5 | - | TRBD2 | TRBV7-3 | TGTGCCAGCAGTCGGAGTAGCGGGGGCAAAGAGACCCAGTACTTC | CASSRSSGGKETQYF
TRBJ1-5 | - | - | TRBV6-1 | TGTGCCAGCACCACAGAACGAAATCAGCCCCAGCATTTT | CASTTERNQPQHF
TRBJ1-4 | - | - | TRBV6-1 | TGTGCCAGCAGTTCAAATGGGGGGGCGAGCGAAAAACTGTTTTTT | CASSSNGGASEKLFF
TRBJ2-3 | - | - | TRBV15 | TGTGCCACCAGGCTCGGGGCCACAGATACGCAGTATTTT | CATRLGATDTQYF
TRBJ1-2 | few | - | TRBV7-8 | TGTGCCAGCAGCCAAACCAGGGACTATGGCTACACCTTC | CASSQTRDYGYTF
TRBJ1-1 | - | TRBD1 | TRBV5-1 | TGCGCCAGCAGTCGCTCCCCCGGGACAGTAATGAACACTGAAGCTTTCTTT | CASSRSPGTVMNTEAFF
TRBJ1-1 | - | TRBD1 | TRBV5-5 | TGTGCCAGCAGCTGGACAGGGGGGACTGAAGCTTTCTTT | CASSWTGGTEAFF
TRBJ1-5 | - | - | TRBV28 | TGTGCCAGCGGGGGACCCAATCAGCCCCAGCATTTT | CASGGPNQPQHF
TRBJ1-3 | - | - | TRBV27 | TGTGCCAGCAGAGAGGGCAGGGGAAACACCATATATTTT | CASREGRGNTIYF
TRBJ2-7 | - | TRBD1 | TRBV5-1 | TGCGCCAGCAGCTTGGGCGGGACAGGGGGTTTCTACGAGCAGTACTTC | CASSLGGTGGFYEQYF
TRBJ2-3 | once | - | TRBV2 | TGTGCCAGCAGCCCGACTCCGGGGGGCACAGATACGCAGTATTTT | CASSPTPGGTDTQYF
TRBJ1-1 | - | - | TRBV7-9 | TGTGCCAGCAGCTTAGCGAAGAGGGCGGGGAACACTGAAGCTTTCTTT | CASSLAKRAGNTEAFF
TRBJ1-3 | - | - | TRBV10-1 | TGCGCCAGCAGTGAGTCGGGGGGCTCTGGAAACACCATATATTTT | CASSESGGSGNTIYF
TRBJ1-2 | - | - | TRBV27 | TGTGCCTCCCGAGGAGCAGTTAGTAACTATGGCTACACCTTC | CASRGAVSNYGYTF
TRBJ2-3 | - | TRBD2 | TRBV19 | TGTGCCAGCGCAGGACTAGCGACCCTGAGCACAGATACGCAGTATTTT | CASAGLATLSTDTQYF
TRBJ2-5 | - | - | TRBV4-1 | TGCGCCAGCAGCCAGGAGGGACGGACAGCCAAGGAGACCCAGTACTTC | CASSQEGRTAKETQYF
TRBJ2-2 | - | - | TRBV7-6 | TGTGCCAGCAGCTTAGCAATACAGAGAATCTCGGGCACCGGGGAGCTGTTTTTT | CASSLAIQRISGTGELFF
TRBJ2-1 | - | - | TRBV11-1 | TGTGCCAGCAGCTTAGGGGGCTCCTACAATGAGCAGTTCTTC | CASSLGGSYNEQFF
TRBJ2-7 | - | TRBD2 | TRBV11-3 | TGTGCCAGCAGCTTAGGCGGGGGGGCCTACGAGCAGTACTTC | CASSLGGGAYEQYF
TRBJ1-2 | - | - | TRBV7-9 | TGTGCCAGCAGCTTTACAGGCTCGGGGGGCTACACCTTC | CASSFTGSGGYTF
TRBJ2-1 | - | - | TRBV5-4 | TGTGCCAGCAGCCCCCCGTGGGGGCAGGACAATGAGCAGTTCTTC | CASSPPWGQDNEQFF
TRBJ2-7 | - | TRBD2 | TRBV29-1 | TGCAGCGTCAGCGGGGGGATCGCCTACGAGCAGTACTTC | CSVSGGIAYEQYF
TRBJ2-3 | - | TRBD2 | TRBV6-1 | TGTGCCAGCAGTGAACGCGGCGGGGGGGTCCCAGATACGCAGTATTTT | CASSERGGGVPDTQYF
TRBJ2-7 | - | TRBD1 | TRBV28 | TGTGCTGCAAACAGGGGGCGTTTGGGGGAGCAGTACTTC | CAANRGRLGEQYF
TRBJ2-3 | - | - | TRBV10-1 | TGCGCCAGCACCCGGGACACAAGCACAGATACGCAGTATTTT | CASTRDTSTDTQYF
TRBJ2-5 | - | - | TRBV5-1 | TGCGCCAGCAGCTTAGACAGGTACCAAGAGACCCAGTACTTC | CASSLDRYQETQYF
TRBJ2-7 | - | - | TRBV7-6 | TGTGCCAGCAGCTTATGGGGGGCCGACGAGCAGTACTTC | CASSLWGADEQYF
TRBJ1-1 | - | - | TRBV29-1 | TGCAGGGCGAGGGAGAACACTGAAGCTTTCTTT | CRARENTEAFF
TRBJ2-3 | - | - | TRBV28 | TGTGCCAGCAGTGGGGGGACACCGAATACGCAGTATTTT | CASSGGTPNTQYF
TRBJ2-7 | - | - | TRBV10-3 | TGTGCCATCAACCCCGGACAGCTAACCTACGAGCAGTACTTC | CAINPGQLTYEQYF
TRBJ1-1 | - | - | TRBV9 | TGTGCCAGCAGCCACGAGGGCACTGAAGCTTTCTTT | CASSHEGTEAFF
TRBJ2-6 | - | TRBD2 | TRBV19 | TGTGCCAGTAGTAGTAGCGGGGGGGCTGGGGCCAACGTCCTGACTTTC | CASSSSGGAGANVLTF
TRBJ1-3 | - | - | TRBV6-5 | TGTGCCAGCAAGCTTGACTCTGGAAACACCATATATTTT | CASKLDSGNTIYF
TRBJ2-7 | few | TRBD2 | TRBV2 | TGTGCCAGCACCTACGCCGGAGCGGGAGTCTACGAGCAGTACTTC | CASTYAGAGVYEQYF
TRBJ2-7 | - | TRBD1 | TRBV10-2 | TGCGCCACCCGGACAGGGGTTTCCTACGAGCAGTACTTC | CATRTGVSYEQYF
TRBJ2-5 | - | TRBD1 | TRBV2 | TGTGCCGGGAGACAGGGGGCAGGAGAGACCCAGTACTTC | CAGRQGAGETQYF
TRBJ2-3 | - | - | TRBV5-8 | TGTGCCAGCAGCCTCTCGGGGGTTTTAGATACGCAGTATTTT | CASSLSGVLDTQYF
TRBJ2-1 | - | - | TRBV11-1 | TGTGCCAGCAGCTTAGGTGAGGCAGGAGGGCAGTTCTTC | CASSLGEAGGQFF
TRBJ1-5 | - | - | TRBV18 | TGTGCCAGCTCACCATCAGGGGTTCCTAGCAATCAGCCCCAGCATTTT | CASSPSGVPSNQPQHF
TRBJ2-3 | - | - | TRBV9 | TGTGCCAGCAGCGTGGGGGCCACCGAGCATACGCAGTATTTT | CASSVGATEHTQYF
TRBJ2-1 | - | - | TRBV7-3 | TGTGCCAGCAGCTTGGGACCGAGCTCCTACAATGAGCAGTTCTTC | CASSLGPSSYNEQFF